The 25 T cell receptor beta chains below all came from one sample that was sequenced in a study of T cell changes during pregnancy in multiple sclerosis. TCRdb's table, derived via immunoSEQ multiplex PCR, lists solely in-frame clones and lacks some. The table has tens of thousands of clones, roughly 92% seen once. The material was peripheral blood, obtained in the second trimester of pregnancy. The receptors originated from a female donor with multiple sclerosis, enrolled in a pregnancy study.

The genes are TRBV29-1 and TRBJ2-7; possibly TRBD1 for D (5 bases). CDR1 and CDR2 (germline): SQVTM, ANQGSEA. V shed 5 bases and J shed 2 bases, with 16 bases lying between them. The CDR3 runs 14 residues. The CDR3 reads CSVTPTDVPYEQYF. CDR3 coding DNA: TGCAGCGTTACCCCGACAGACGTCCCCTACGAGCAGTACTTC.

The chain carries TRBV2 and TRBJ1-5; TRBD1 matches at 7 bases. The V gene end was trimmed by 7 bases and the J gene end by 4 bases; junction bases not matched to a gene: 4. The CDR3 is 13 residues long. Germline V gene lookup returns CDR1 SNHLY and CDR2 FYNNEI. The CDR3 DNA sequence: TGTGCCAGCAAAGACAGGGTGAATCAGCCCCAGCATTTT. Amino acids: CASKDRVNQPQHF. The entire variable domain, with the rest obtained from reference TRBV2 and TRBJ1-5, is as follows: EPEVTQTPSHQVTQMGQEVILRCVPISNHLYFYWYRQILGQKVEFLVSFYNNEISEKSEIFDDQFSVERPDGSNFTLKIRSTKLEDSAMYFCASKDRVNQPQHFGDGTRLSIL.

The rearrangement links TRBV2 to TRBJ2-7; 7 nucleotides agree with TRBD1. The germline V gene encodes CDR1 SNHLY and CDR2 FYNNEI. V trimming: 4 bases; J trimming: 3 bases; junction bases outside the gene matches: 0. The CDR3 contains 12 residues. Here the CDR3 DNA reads TGTGCCAGCAGTGGGGACAGCTACGAGCAGTACTTC. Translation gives CASSGDSYEQYF.

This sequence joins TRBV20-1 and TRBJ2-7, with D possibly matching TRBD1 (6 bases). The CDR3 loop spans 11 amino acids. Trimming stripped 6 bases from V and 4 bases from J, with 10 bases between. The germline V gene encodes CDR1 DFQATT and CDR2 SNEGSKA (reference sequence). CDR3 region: CSAKTGYEQYF. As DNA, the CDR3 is TGCAGTGCCAAGACAGGATACGAGCAGTACTTC.

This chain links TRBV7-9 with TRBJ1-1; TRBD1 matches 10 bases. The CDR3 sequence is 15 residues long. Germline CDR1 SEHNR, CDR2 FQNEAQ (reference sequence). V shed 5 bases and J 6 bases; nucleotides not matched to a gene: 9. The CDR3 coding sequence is TGTGCCAGCAGCCTTTTGGGGGACAGGGGATCTGAAGCTTTCTTT. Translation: CASSLLGDRGSEAFF.

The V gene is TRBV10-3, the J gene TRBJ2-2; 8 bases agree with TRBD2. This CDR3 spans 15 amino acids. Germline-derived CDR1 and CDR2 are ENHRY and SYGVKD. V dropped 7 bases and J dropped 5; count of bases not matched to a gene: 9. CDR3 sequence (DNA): TGTGCCATCAACCGCGGACTAGCCGAGACCGGGGAGCTGTTTTTT. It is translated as CAINRGLAETGELFF.

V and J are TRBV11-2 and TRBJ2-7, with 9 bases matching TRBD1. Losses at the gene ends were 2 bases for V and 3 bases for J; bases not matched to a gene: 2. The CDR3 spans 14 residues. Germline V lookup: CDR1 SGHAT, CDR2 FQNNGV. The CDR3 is CASSLMGQGYEQYF. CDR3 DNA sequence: TGTGCCAGCAGCTTAATGGGACAGGGCTACGAGCAGTACTTC.

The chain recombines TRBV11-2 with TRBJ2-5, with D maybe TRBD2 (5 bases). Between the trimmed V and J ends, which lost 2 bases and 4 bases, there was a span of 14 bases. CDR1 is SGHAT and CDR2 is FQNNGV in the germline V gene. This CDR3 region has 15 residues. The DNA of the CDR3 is TGTGCCAGCAGCTTAATCGGGGTTGGAGGAGAGACCCAGTACTTC. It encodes CASSLIGVGGETQYF.

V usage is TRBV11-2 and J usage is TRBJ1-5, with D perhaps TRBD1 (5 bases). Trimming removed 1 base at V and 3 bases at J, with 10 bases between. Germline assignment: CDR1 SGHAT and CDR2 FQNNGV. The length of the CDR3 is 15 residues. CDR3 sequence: CASSLVGGFNQPQHF. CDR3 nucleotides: TGTGCCAGCAGCTTAGTGGGGGGATTCAATCAGCCCCAGCATTTT.

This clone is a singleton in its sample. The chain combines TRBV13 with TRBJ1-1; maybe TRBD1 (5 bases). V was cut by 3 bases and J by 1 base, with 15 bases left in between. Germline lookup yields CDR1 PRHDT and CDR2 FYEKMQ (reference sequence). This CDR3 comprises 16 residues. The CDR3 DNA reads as TGTGCCAGCAGCTTCCCGAGGTGGGGGGAGAACACTGAAGCTTTCTTT. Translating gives CASSFPRWGENTEAFF.

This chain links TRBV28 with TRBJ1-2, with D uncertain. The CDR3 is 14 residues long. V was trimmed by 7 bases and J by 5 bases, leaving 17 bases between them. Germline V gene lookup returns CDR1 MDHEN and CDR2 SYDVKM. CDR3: CASIPTAAIYGYTF. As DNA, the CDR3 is TGTGCCAGCATCCCCACAGCGGCAATTTATGGCTACACCTTC.

The CDR3 bases are TGTGCCAGCAGGGAAGGGGGCGCTGGGGCCAACGTCCTGACTTTC. Protein product: CASREGGAGANVLTF. The V and J genes are TRBV28 and TRBJ2-6; TRBD1 matches 7 bases. This CDR3 contains 15 residues. With V trimmed by 6 bases and J by 2 bases, 4 bases remained unmatched. The germline V gene has CDR1 MDHEN and CDR2 SYDVKM.

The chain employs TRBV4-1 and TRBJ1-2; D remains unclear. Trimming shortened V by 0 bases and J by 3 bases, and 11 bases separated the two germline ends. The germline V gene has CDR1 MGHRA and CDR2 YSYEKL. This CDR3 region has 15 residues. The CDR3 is CASSQELRRYYGYTF. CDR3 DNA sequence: TGCGCCAGCAGCCAAGAACTCAGGCGTTACTATGGCTACACCTTC.

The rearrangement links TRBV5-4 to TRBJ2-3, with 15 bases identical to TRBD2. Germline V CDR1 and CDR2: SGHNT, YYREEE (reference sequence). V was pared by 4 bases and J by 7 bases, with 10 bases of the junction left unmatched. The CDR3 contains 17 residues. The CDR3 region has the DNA TGTGCCAGCAGCCCCCTGGGACTAGCGGGGGGCTGGAATACGCAGTATTTT. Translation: CASSPLGLAGGWNTQYF.

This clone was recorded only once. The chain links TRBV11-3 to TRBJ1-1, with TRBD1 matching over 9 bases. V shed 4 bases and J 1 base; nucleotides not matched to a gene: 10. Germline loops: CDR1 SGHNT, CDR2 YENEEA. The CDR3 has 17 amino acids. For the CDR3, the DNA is TGTGCCAGCAGCTCCCGACAGGGGGTAAGAAGGAACACTGAAGCTTTCTTT. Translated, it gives CASSSRQGVRRNTEAFF. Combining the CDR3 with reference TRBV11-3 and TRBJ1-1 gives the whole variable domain EAGVVQSPRYKIIEKKQPVAFWCNPISGHNTLYWYLQNLGQGPELLIRYENEEAVDDSQLPKDRFSAERLKGVDSTLKIQPAELGDSAVYLCASSSRQGVRRNTEAFFGQGTRLTVV.

The CDR3 DNA follows: TGCGCCAGCAGCTTATTATCCCAGGGGGCCACCGGGGAGCTGTTTTTT. This translates into CASSLLSQGATGELFF. The chain uses TRBV5-1 and TRBJ2-2, with 8 nucleotides matching TRBD1. This CDR3 has 16 amino acids. CDR1 and CDR2 from the germline V gene are SGHRS and YFSETQ. V shed 2 bases and J 4 bases; nucleotides not matched to a gene: 7.

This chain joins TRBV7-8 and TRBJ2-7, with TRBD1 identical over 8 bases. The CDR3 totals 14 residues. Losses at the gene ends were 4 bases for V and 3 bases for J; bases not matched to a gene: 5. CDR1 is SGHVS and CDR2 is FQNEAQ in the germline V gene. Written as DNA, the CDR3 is TGTGCCAGCAGCTCGGACAGGGCCTACTACGAGCAGTACTTC. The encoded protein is CASSSDRAYYEQYF.

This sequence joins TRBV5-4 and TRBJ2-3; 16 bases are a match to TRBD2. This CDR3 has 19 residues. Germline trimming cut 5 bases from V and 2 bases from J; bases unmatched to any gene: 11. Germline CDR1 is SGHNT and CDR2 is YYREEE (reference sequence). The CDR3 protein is CASSFYPGLAGGITDTQYF. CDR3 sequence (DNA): TGTGCCAGCAGTTTTTATCCGGGACTAGCGGGGGGGATCACAGATACGCAGTATTTT.

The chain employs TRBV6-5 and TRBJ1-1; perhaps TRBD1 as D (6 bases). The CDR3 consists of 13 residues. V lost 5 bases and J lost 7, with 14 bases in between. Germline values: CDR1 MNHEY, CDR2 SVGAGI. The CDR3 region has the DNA TGTGCCAGCAGTCCTCCGGGACAACGTGAAGCTTTCTTT. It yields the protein CASSPPGQREAFF.

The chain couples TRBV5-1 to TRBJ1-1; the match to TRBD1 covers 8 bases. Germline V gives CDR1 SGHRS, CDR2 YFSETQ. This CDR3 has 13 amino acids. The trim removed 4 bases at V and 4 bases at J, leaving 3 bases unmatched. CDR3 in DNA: TGCGCCAGCAGCGCCACAGGGGGCACTGAAGCTTTCTTT. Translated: CASSATGGTEAFF.

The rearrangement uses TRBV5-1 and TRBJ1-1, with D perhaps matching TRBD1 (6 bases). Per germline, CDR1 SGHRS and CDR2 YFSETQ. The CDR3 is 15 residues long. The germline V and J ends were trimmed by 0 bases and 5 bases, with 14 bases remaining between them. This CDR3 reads CASSLELGARTEAFF. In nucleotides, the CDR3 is TGCGCCAGCAGCTTGGAGTTGGGGGCGAGGACTGAAGCTTTCTTT.

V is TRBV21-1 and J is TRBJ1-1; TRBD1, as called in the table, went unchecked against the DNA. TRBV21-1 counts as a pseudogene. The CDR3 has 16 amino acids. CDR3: CASSRTGGNLNTEAFF. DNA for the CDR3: TGTGCCAGCAGCAGGACAGGGGGCAATCTGAACACTGAAGCTTTCTTT.

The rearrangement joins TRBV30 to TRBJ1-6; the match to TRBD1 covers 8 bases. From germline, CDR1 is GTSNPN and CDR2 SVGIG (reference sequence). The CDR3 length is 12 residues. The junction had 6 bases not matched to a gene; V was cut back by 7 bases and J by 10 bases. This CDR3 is CALDRAESPLHF. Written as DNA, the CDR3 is TGTGCCTTGGACAGGGCCGAGTCACCCCTCCACTTT.

As DNA, the CDR3 is TGTGCCATCAAGAGGGAGAGGGGGGAGACCCAGTACTTC. Translating it yields CAIKRERGETQYF. The J gene is TRBJ2-5, the V gene TRBV10-3; a possible D gene is TRBD1 (6 bases). Germline CDR1 and CDR2: ENHRY and SYGVKD. The germline V and J ends were trimmed by 7 bases and 5 bases, with 14 bases remaining between them. CDR3 length equals 13 residues.

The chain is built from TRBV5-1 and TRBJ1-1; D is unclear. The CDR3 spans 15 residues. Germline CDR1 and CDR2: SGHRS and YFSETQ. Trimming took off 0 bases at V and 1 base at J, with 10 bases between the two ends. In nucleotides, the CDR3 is TGCGCCAGCAGCTTGGCCATCCAAGCGAACACTGAAGCTTTCTTT. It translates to CASSLAIQANTEAFF.